Described below is a single T cell receptor beta chain sequence and its context. Its matching antigen is unknown. The sample is drawn from a study of CXCR3-negative and CXCR3-positive naive CD8 T cells. Study results and caveats: For naive cells, CXCR3-negative and CXCR3-positive subsets had similar TRBV-TRBJ usage; for memory cells, usage differed. When CXCR3-positive naive cells were set against CXCR3-negative naive cells, the former had more hydrophobic TRB CDR3s.

Researchers prepared the TRB cDNA libraries using 5' RACE with UMI labels. Reprocessing the 5' RACE reads, TCRdb reports a single entry for every CDR3 protein and omits DNA. This table holds some 100,000 distinct CDR3 sequences. The CDR3 extends over 16 amino acids. Germline V lookup: CDR1 SGHTA, CDR2 FQGTGA. The chain uses TRBV7-3 and TRBJ2-1; TCRdb gives TRBD1 as the D gene, but with no DNA this cannot be confirmed. Sequenced input: naive CXCR3+ CD8+ T cells from blood. Subset of the sample: CD45RO-CCR7+CD27+CD95- naive CD8+ T cells expressing CXCR3 (TNR3+). The source of this sequence is a human donor in good health. Some clones in this sample may be carry-over from other donors' samples. CDR3 residues: CASSSGQGGPYNEQFF.